Following are 31 T cell receptor beta chains from one sample sequenced in a study of beta chain features in type 1 diabetes. Whole-study findings and limits: TCRB CDR3 length was moderately but significantly reduced in all four CD4+ subsets of Type 1 diabetes patients.

No antigens are known for them. Investigators reverse transcribed all isolated RNA, so they sequenced expressed TCRB transcripts. Sequenced by immunoSEQ multiplex PCR; TCRdb stores in-frame clones only, minus some. The sample records under 250,000 clones, roughly 14% being singletons. What was sequenced was naive CD4+ T cells from blood. Receptors were obtained from a man under 40 with type 1 diabetes.

This clone occurred a few times. The rearrangement uses TRBV7-2 and TRBJ2-1, with D tentatively TRBD2 (6 bases). This CDR3 spans 14 amino acids. Germline-derived CDR1 and CDR2 are SGHTA and FQGNSA. Trimming shortened V by 0 bases and J by 8 bases, and 11 bases separated the two germline ends. The CDR3 nucleotides are TGTGCCAGCAGCTTAGCTGGCGGGATGGATGAGCAGTTCTTC. Translating gives CASSLAGGMDEQFF.

The table lists this clone with a few counts. The chain couples TRBV7-9 to TRBJ2-5; 7 nucleotides agree with TRBD1. Losses at the gene ends were 3 bases for V and 3 bases for J; bases not matched to a gene: 4. The CDR3 contains 14 residues. Germline-derived CDR1 and CDR2 are SEHNR and FQNEAQ (reference sequence). In DNA form, the CDR3 reads TGTGCCAGCAGCTTGGGACAGCCAAAAGAGACCCAGTACTTC. This codes for CASSLGQPKETQYF.

V usage is TRBV27 and J usage is TRBJ2-7; D is possibly TRBD1 (6 bases). The germline V and J ends were trimmed by 2 bases and 2 bases, with 10 bases remaining between them. Germline V CDR1 and CDR2: MNHEY, SMNVEV (reference sequence). This CDR3 comprises 14 residues. CDR3 amino acids: CASSLVGQPYEQYF. The CDR3 DNA follows: TGTGCCAGCAGTTTAGTAGGACAGCCCTACGAGCAGTACTTC.

The rearrangement uses TRBV11-3 and TRBJ2-1; D is undetermined. Trimming removed 5 bases from V and 5 bases from J, with 10 bases in between. The CDR3 spans 13 residues. Looked up from germline, CDR1 is SGHNT and CDR2 is YENEEA. The CDR3 coding sequence is TGTGCCAGCAGCCCGGGTCTAAACAATGAGCAGTTCTTC. Its protein is CASSPGLNNEQFF.

This clone turned up a few times. Additional DNA sequences in this sample encode the identical CDR3. The rearrangement joins TRBV18 to TRBJ1-5, with a possible D match to TRBD1 (5 bases). The ends were cut back, 3 bases at V and 0 bases at J, with 6 bases in the middle. Per the germline V gene, CDR1 is KGHSH and CDR2 is LQKENI. The CDR3 length is 14 residues. CDR3 sequence: CASSPQGSNQPQHF. CDR3 DNA: TGTGCCAGCTCACCTCAGGGTAGCAATCAGCCCCAGCATTTT.

This clone was observed a few times. The chain has TRBV5-1 and TRBJ1-5, with TRBD1 matching over 8 bases. V was clipped by 4 bases and J by 6 bases; unmatched bases: 9. The germline V gene encodes CDR1 SGHRS and CDR2 YFSETQ. The length of the CDR3 is 15 residues. CDR3 amino acids: CASSLSGQGAQPQHF. In DNA form, the CDR3 reads TGCGCCAGCAGCCTGTCTGGACAGGGAGCTCAGCCCCAGCATTTT.

This clone was recorded a few times. The chain employs TRBV30 and TRBJ2-2; no clear D gene. The length of the CDR3 is 13 residues. With 0 bases removed from V and 8 bases from J, the gap between germline ends came to 10 bases. From germline, CDR1 is GTSNPN and CDR2 SVGIG (reference sequence). CDR3 DNA sequence: TGTGCCTGGAGTGTACGAGTTTGGGGGGAGCTGTTTTTT. Amino acid sequence: CAWSVRVWGELFF.

In its sample, this clone was seen a few times. The gene calls are TRBV30 and TRBJ2-4; D gene uncertain. V was trimmed by 3 bases and J by 0 bases, leaving 15 bases between them. Germline assignment: CDR1 GTSNPN and CDR2 SVGIG (reference sequence). The CDR3 is 16 residues long. The CDR3 nucleotides are TGTGCCTGGAGAAGAATGTCAGTTCTAGCCAAAAACATTCAGTACTTC. The encoded protein is CAWRRMSVLAKNIQYF.

The V gene is TRBV6-6, the J gene TRBJ1-1, with D possibly matching TRBD1 (6 bases). V was pared by 6 bases and J by 4 bases, with 15 bases between. The CDR3 is 14 amino acids. CDR1 MNHNY and CDR2 SVGAGI come from the germline V gene (reference sequence). Here the CDR3 reads CASRTPGAVTEAFF. CDR3 nucleotides: TGTGCCAGCAGGACACCAGGGGCAGTCACTGAAGCTTTCTTT.

The table lists this clone with a few counts. The V call is TRBV30, the J call TRBJ1-4; D gene uncertain. V was shortened by 4 bases and J by 8 bases, with 11 bases between the two germline ends. Looked up from germline, CDR1 is GTSNPN and CDR2 is SVGIG (reference sequence). CDR3 length equals 12 residues. CDR3 sequence (DNA): TGTGCCTGGAACACGAACCGAGAAAAACTGTTTTTT. Protein sequence: CAWNTNREKLFF.

This clone has only a few counts. This chain joins TRBV9 and TRBJ1-2, with 8 bases lining up with TRBD1. The CDR3 is made up of 14 amino acids. V dropped 4 bases and J dropped 4; count of bases not matched to a gene: 6. Germline V gene data show CDR1 as SGDLS and CDR2 as YYNGEE. The CDR3 DNA sequence: TGTGCCAGCAGCTCGACAGGGGTGAGCTATGGCTACACCTTC. It encodes CASSSTGVSYGYTF.

This clone has just a few counts. The chain carries TRBV2 and TRBJ2-2, with a weak D call TRBD1 (5 bases). V lost 2 bases, J lost 3 bases, and 10 bases lay in between. The CDR3 runs to 15 residues. CDR1 and CDR2 (germline): SNHLY, FYNNEI. The CDR3 spells CASSEPQGYTGELFF. In DNA, the CDR3 is TGTGCCAGCAGTGAACCCCAGGGATACACCGGGGAGCTGTTTTTT.

The rearrangement uses TRBV19 and TRBJ2-3; perhaps TRBD2 as D (6 bases). The CDR3 length is 14 residues. Trimming cost V 5 bases and J 4 bases, with 13 bases left between them. In germline, CDR1 is LNHDA, CDR2 SQIVND (reference sequence). The CDR3 reads CASSPQTSADTQYF. CDR3 nucleotides: TGTGCCAGTAGTCCTCAGACTAGTGCAGATACGCAGTATTTT.

A few counts support this clone. V is TRBV4-1 and J is TRBJ2-2; 7 nucleotides agree with TRBD1. Germline CDR1 reads MGHRA; CDR2 reads YSYEKL. The V segment lost 5 bases and the J segment 6 bases; nucleotides outside the gene matches: 3. The CDR3 extends over 13 amino acids. For the CDR3, the DNA is TGCGCCAGCAGCACAGGGGTCCCCGGGGAGCTGTTTTTT. Protein: CASSTGVPGELFF.

There are many counts of this clone. The V gene is TRBV7-9, the J gene TRBJ2-3, with no clear D. CDR3 length: 11 amino acids. The V end lost 5 bases, the J end lost 3 bases, and 3 bases lay between the germline ends. From germline, CDR1 is SEHNR and CDR2 FQNEAQ (reference sequence). CDR3 sequence (DNA): TGTGCCAGCAGCCAGACAGATACGCAGTATTTT. Translating gives CASSQTDTQYF.

J is TRBJ2-7 and V is TRBV5-1; TRBD1 agrees at 10 bases. CDR1 and CDR2 (germline): SGHRS, YFSETQ. The J segment lost 6 bases and the V segment lost 3 bases, leaving 0 bases of the junction unmatched. This CDR3 region has 12 residues. The CDR3 loop reads CASSWTGGEQYF. DNA for the CDR3: TGCGCCAGCAGCTGGACAGGGGGCGAGCAGTACTTC. Combining the CDR3 with reference TRBV5-1 and TRBJ2-7 gives the whole variable domain KAGVTQTPRYLIKTRGQQVTLSCSPISGHRSVSWYQQTPGQGLQFLFEYFSETQRNKGNFPGRFSGRQFSNSRSEMNVSTLELGDSALYLCASSWTGGEQYFGPGTRLTVT.

This clone was detected once. This chain uses TRBV30 with TRBJ2-3; TRBD1 is a possible D gene (5 bases). The CDR3 is made up of 15 amino acids. Trimming stripped 5 bases from V and 3 bases from J, with 18 bases between. Germline V gene data show CDR1 as GTSNPN and CDR2 as SVGIG (reference sequence). This chain's CDR3 is CAWGPPGKGTDTQYF. CDR3 in DNA: TGTGCCTGGGGCCCTCCTGGTAAGGGGACAGATACGCAGTATTTT.

This clone appeared a few times. The chain combines TRBV7-9 with TRBJ2-4; a possible D gene is TRBD1 (6 bases). Between the trimmed V and J ends, which lost 1 base and 7 bases, there was a span of 11 bases. Per the germline V gene, CDR1 is SEHNR and CDR2 is FQNEAQ (reference sequence). The CDR3 is 14 amino acids. The CDR3 is CASSLDRAQNIQYF. In DNA form, the CDR3 reads TGTGCCAGCAGCTTAGACAGGGCGCAGAACATTCAGTACTTC. Full variable domain (outside the CDR3, taken from reference TRBV7-9 and TRBJ2-4): DTGVSQNPRHKITKRGQNVTFRCDPISEHNRLYWYRQTLGQGPEFLTYFQNEAQLEKSRLLSDRFSAERPKGSFSTLEIQRTEQGDSAMYLCASSLDRAQNIQYFGAGTRLSVL.

This clone was detected a few times. The CDR3 DNA reads TGCAGCGCCTCAGGGGGCGGTAATCAGCCCCAGCATTTT. Translated, it gives CSASGGGNQPQHF. The chain employs TRBV29-1 and TRBJ1-5; 8 nucleotides align to TRBD1. Germline CDR1 reads SQVTM; CDR2 reads ANQGSEA. The CDR3 is 13 residues long. Trimming cost V 7 bases and J 4 bases; bases outside gene matches: 6.

This clone appeared once. V gene TRBV25-1 combines with J gene TRBJ2-7, with 8 bases identical to TRBD2. Germline assignment: CDR1 MGHDK and CDR2 SYGVNS. The CDR3 consists of 16 residues. V was clipped by 10 bases and J by 4 bases; unmatched bases: 18. The CDR3 DNA is TGTGCCACCAGCCGTGACCCGGGACTAGGCGGTTACGAGCAGTACTTC. Its protein product is CATSRDPGLGGYEQYF.

This clone was detected a few times. V is TRBV30 and J is TRBJ1-1; possibly TRBD1 for D (5 bases). V lost 2 bases to trimming and J lost 5 bases, with 12 bases between them. Germline CDR1 and CDR2: GTSNPN and SVGIG (reference sequence). The CDR3 sequence is 13 residues long. CDR3 loop: CAWSSMGGTEAFF. The CDR3 DNA reads TGTGCCTGGAGTTCTATGGGGGGGACTGAAGCTTTCTTT.

This clone appeared a few times. This chain connects TRBV6-6 to TRBJ1-1, with a weak D call TRBD1 (6 bases). Germline CDR1 MNHNY, CDR2 SVGAGI (reference sequence). The length of the CDR3 is 13 residues. V was clipped by 5 bases and J by 6 bases, with 13 bases between them. The CDR3 loop is CASSVRTDSEAFF. The CDR3 DNA follows: TGTGCCAGCAGTGTGAGGACAGACTCTGAAGCTTTCTTT.

This clone has a handful of counts. V and J are TRBV6-5 and TRBJ2-2; TRBD2 might be the D (5 bases). The germline CDR1 and CDR2 sequences are MNHEY and SVGAGI. CDR3 size: 15 residues. Trimming shortened V by 2 bases and J by 8 bases, and 15 bases separated the two germline ends. The CDR3, as DNA: TGTGCCAGCAGTTACGGGAAGCGGAACGGAGGGGAGCTGTTTTTT. This translates into CASSYGKRNGGELFF.

This chain joins TRBV2 and TRBJ2-1, with 8 bases aligning to TRBD2. V lost 8 bases and J lost 7; bases outside the gene matches: 10. Germline V gene data show CDR1 as SNHLY and CDR2 as FYNNEI. This CDR3 region has 14 residues. CDR3: CASSNGGVGNEQFF. The CDR3 DNA reads as TGTGCCAGCTCCAACGGGGGGGTAGGGAATGAGCAGTTCTTC.

This rearrangement joins TRBV6-6 to TRBJ2-1; 9 bases match TRBD2. Germline V gives CDR1 MNHNY, CDR2 SVGAGI (reference sequence). This CDR3 is 16 amino acids long. V dropped 6 bases and J dropped 8; count of bases not matched to a gene: 14. The CDR3 bases are TGTGCCAGCAGAGAGACCGGGACTAGCAGGATGGATGAGCAGTTCTTC. Translation gives CASRETGTSRMDEQFF.

The V call is TRBV20-1, the J call TRBJ2-7; D uncertain. V was shortened by 3 bases and J by 5 bases, with 5 bases between the two germline ends. Germline V gives CDR1 DFQATT, CDR2 SNEGSKA (reference sequence). The CDR3 has 10 amino acids. Here the CDR3 DNA reads TGCAGTGCTAGTTCAGACGAGCAGTACTTC. As protein: CSASSDEQYF.

In this sample, this clone turned up a few times. The J gene is TRBJ2-7, the V gene TRBV7-9, with D maybe TRBD1 (6 bases). Trimming took off 5 bases at V and 2 bases at J, with 19 bases between the two ends. Per the germline V gene, CDR1 is SEHNR and CDR2 is FQNEAQ (reference sequence). There are 16 residues in the CDR3. The CDR3 sequence is CASSRLDRSKTYEQYF. The CDR3 nucleotides are TGTGCCAGCAGCCGCCTTGACAGGTCCAAAACCTACGAGCAGTACTTC.

This chain links TRBV9 with TRBJ1-1; 7 positions match TRBD1. J gave up 4 bases and V 3 bases, and 9 bases lay outside the gene matches. This CDR3 contains 15 residues. The germline V gene encodes CDR1 SGDLS and CDR2 YYNGEE. The CDR3 spells CASSGPTGEITEAFF. In DNA form, the CDR3 reads TGTGCCAGCAGCGGACCCACAGGGGAAATCACTGAAGCTTTCTTT.

This clone was counted a single time. The rearrangement links TRBV6-1 to TRBJ1-3, with D unresolved. V dropped 3 bases and J dropped 0 bases, with 12 bases sitting between them. This CDR3 is 16 amino acids long. The germline V gene encodes CDR1 MNHNS and CDR2 SASEGT. CDR3 loop: CASSDRQVNSGNTIYF. CDR3 nucleotide sequence: TGTGCCAGCAGTGATCGTCAGGTTAACTCTGGAAACACCATATATTTT.

This clone was counted between two and nine times. The V and J genes are TRBV28 and TRBJ1-1; TRBD1 matches 8 bases. Losses at the gene ends were 2 bases for V and 1 base for J; bases not matched to a gene: 0. CDR1 MDHEN and CDR2 SYDVKM come from the germline V gene. This CDR3 is built from 14 residues. CDR3: CASSLGTGNTEAFF. CDR3 nucleotide sequence: TGTGCCAGCAGTTTAGGGACAGGGAACACTGAAGCTTTCTTT.

The chain employs TRBV7-8 and TRBJ2-1; D might be TRBD2 (5 bases). The CDR3 sequence is 15 residues long. Germline CDR1 SGHVS, CDR2 FQNEAQ. The V end lost 2 bases, the J end lost 8 bases, and 16 bases lay between the germline ends. CDR3 loop: CASSLSGKTVDEQFF. CDR3 sequence (DNA): TGTGCCAGCAGCTTAAGCGGCAAAACGGTCGATGAGCAGTTCTTC.